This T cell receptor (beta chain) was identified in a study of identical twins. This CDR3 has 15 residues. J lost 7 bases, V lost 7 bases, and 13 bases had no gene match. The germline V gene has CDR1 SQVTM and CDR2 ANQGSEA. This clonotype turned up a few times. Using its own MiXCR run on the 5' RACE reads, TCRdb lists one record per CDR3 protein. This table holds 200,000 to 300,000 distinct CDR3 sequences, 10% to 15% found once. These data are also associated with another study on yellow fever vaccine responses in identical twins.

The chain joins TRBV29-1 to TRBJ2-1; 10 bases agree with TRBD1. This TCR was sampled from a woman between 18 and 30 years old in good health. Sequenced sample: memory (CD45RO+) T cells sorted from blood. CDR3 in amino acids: CSAGSPGQGLNEQFF. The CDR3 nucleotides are TGCAGCGCCGGGTCTCCGGGACAGGGGTTAAATGAGCAGTTCTTC.